These T cell receptor beta chains were read from a single sample in a study of blood T cells in healthy people across ages. A single record per CDR3 protein comes from TCRdb applying MiXCR to the 5' RACE reads. Of over a million distinct CDR3 sequences in the sample, around 40% were seen once. Sequencing used blood. These receptor sequences come from a young woman in good health. Each CDR3 is given with its conserved first and last residue. The D gene is left open where the match is weak. Expanded clones are given a class, and other clones once, few, many or no size at all.

V	size	D	J	DNA	CDR3
TRBV29-1	-	-	TRBJ1-1	TGCAGCGGACTAGAGGGCTTCCAAAACACTGAAGCTTTCTTT	CSGLEGFQNTEAFF
TRBV4-1	few	-	TRBJ2-3	TGCGCCAGCAGCATGGACGGCGCGCAGTATTTT	CASSMDGAQYF
TRBV7-2	-	TRBD1	TRBJ2-1	TGTGCCAGCAGCTTTAGACAGGGAGTGGACTACAATGAGCAGTTCTTC	CASSFRQGVDYNEQFF
TRBV4-1	few	TRBD1	TRBJ2-2	TGCGCCAGCAGCCAAGATTGGCAGGGGGCGCTCACCGGGGAGCTGTTTTTT	CASSQDWQGALTGELFF
TRBV29-1	few	TRBD2	TRBJ2-5	TGCAGCACAAGGTTCCTAGCGGGAGTCAATGAGCAGTACTTC	CSTRFLAGVNEQYF
TRBV4-3	-	-	TRBJ1-2	TGCGCCAGCAGCCGGGGGGAAAGCTATGGCTACACCTTC	CASSRGESYGYTF
TRBV9	-	TRBD2	TRBJ2-1	TGTGCCAGCACCCGAGGACTAGCGAGTTACAATGAGCAGTTCTTC	CASTRGLASYNEQFF
TRBV5-6	-	-	TRBJ1-1	TGTGCCAGCAGCCCAGGACCTATGAACACTGGAGCTTTCTTT	CASSPGPMNTGAFF
TRBV20-1	-	TRBD2	TRBJ2-5	TGCAGTGCTAGAGATGACTTAGGTGTGGGGGGGAAGACCCAGTACTTC	CSARDDLGVGGKTQYF
TRBV6-2/TRBV6-3	-	TRBD2	TRBJ2-5	TGTGCCAGCAGTGACCTAGCGGAGTTCCAAGAGACCCAGTACTTC	CASSDLAEFQETQYF
TRBV20-1	-	-	TRBJ2-4	TGCAGTGCTGTTAAAAACATTCAGTACTTC	CSAVKNIQYF
TRBV4-3	few	-	TRBJ1-3	TGCGCCAGCAGCCAGGACTTGGGCTCTGGAAACACCATATATTTT	CASSQDLGSGNTIYF
TRBV4-3	few	-	TRBJ2-5	TGCGCCACCAGCAGGGACTTCGGAGAGACCCAGTACTTC	CATSRDFGETQYF
TRBV7-9	-	-	TRBJ2-1	TGTGCCAGCAGCGTAGTAAACGGGGGTTACAATGAGCAGTTCTTC	CASSVVNGGYNEQFF
TRBV9	few	-	TRBJ2-1	TGTGCCAGCAGCTCGTGGGACTCCCCCTACAATGAGCAGTTCTTC	CASSSWDSPYNEQFF
TRBV20-1	few	-	TRBJ2-2	TGCAGTGCTAGCGGGTCAGCACTAACCGGGGAGCTGTTTTTT	CSASGSALTGELFF
TRBV6-2/TRBV6-3	few	TRBD2	TRBJ2-1	TGTGCCAGCAGGAGCGGGAGGGGCAAGCAGTTCTTC	CASRSGRGKQFF
TRBV15	few	-	TRBJ2-2	TGTGCCACCAGCAGAGATTTTCCCGGGGAGCTGTTTTTT	CATSRDFPGELFF
TRBV27	-	TRBD1	TRBJ2-5	TGCACCAGCAGTTACAGGGGGCTGGTGGAGACCCAGTACTTC	CTSSYRGLVETQYF
TRBV6-1	once	TRBD2	TRBJ2-1	TGTGCCAGCAAACGACTAGCGGAACGAAACAATGAGCAGTTCTTC	CASKRLAERNNEQFF
TRBV29-1	few	TRBD1	TRBJ1-2	TGCAGCGTTGGAACAGGGGGCGTGAATGGCTACACCTTC	CSVGTGGVNGYTF